Included here is one T cell receptor (beta chain) sequence, with context. The antigen is not known. The sample originates from a study of monozygotic twins with inflammatory bowel disease. Study findings and constraints: Immunosuppressive treatments differing between patients may have added repertoire variability. A reduction in TCRbeta diversity (inverse Simpson) was seen in IBD patients relative to healthy co-twins.

Incorporation of UMIs carrying a 6-nucleotide sample barcode was performed by template switching. TCRdb reworked the 5' RACE reads into one entry per CDR3 protein, no DNA. Its table records about 300,000 distinct CDR3 sequences. Whole-blood total RNA was extracted without T cell sorting. The germline V gene encodes CDR1 KGHSH and CDR2 LQKENI. There are 14 residues in the CDR3. The origin of this receptor is a human donor with ulcerative colitis or Crohn's disease, or a healthy co-twin of an affected twin (not recorded which). The sequencing sample was made of blood. This sequence joins TRBV18 and TRBJ1-4. CDR3 amino acids: CASSPPSASEKLFF.